Below are 10 T cell receptor beta chains sequenced from a single sample in a study of tumor-infiltrating lymphocytes in primary liver carcinoma. Using a constant-region primer together with ProtoScript II reverse transcriptase, TCR beta cDNA was made from about 500 ng of total RNA. Library construction for TCR beta comprised three nested multiplex PCR rounds performed with slightly modified ARM-PCR. PCR rounds one and two used TRBV1-TRBV30 forward primers with a C-beta reverse primer for around 9 cycles each. TCRdb independently ran MiXCR on the multiplex PCR reads; one entry per CDR3 protein. The top ten hold 15% to 20% of the sample, which has a few hundred thousand distinct CDR3 sequences, 45% to 70% seen once. Both blood RNA, taken from unsorted whole blood, and germline DNA were extracted. The sequenced material came from peripheral blood. These receptors were obtained from a woman aged 25-40 years with primary liver carcinoma and hepatitis B virus infection.

To note about this clonotype: A much bigger clone sits one base away, suggesting this may be a read error. V is TRBV6-5 and J is TRBJ2-3; D uncertain. Germline CDR1 MNHEY, CDR2 SVGAGI. The CDR3 spans 17 residues. V lost 5 bases and J 3 bases, leaving 21 bases between the germline ends. The CDR3 here is CASSQRWVPLLTDTQYF. The CDR3 coding sequence is TGTGCCAGCAGTCAGAGGTGGGTCCCACTTTTAACAGATACGCAGTATTTT.

Regarding this clonotype: Sequence at one end of the junction differs from germline and may be a read error. This rearrangement joins TRBV6-5 to TRBJ2-2; 8 bases are shared with TRBD2. The CDR3 sequence is 15 residues long. The germline V gene has CDR1 MNHEY and CDR2 SVGAGI. CDR3 DNA: TGTGCCAGCAACCAGGGGTTTAGCGGGAACGGGGAGCTGTTTTTC. It yields the protein CASNQGFSGNGELFF.

This clonotype was observed a handful of times. The chain joins TRBV2 to TRBJ2-7; no definite D call. The V end lost 6 bases, the J end lost 4 bases, and 7 bases lay between the germline ends. This CDR3 comprises 11 residues. Germline V gene sequence: CDR1 SNHLY, CDR2 FYNNEI. Written as DNA, the CDR3 is TGTGCCAGCAGAACCCGATACGAGCAGTACTTC. It translates to CASRTRYEQYF.

In this sample, this clonotype turned up a few times. This chain links TRBV12-3 or TRBV12-4 with TRBJ2-4, with 9 positions matching TRBD2. V was pared by 7 bases and J by 3 bases, with 16 bases of the junction left unmatched. This CDR3 is built from 18 residues. The CDR3 coding sequence is TGTGCCAGCATTTGGGAGACTAGCGGAACCCTGGGCAAAAACATTCAGTACTTC. This codes for CASIWETSGTLGKNIQYF.

This clonotype was observed many times. This chain joins TRBV11-3 and TRBJ2-2; no clear D gene. The CDR3 is made up of 15 amino acids. Germline-derived CDR1 and CDR2 are SGHNT and YENEEA. The V gene lost 0 bases and the J gene lost 1 base, with 6 bases spanning the gap. CDR3 in DNA: TGTGCCAGCAGCTTAGATATGGGGAACACCGGGGAGCTGTTTTTT. Protein product: CASSLDMGNTGELFF.

To note about this clonotype: Because it lacks the conserved phenylalanine or tryptophan at the end, this CDR3 is likely a read error. The V and J genes are TRBV14 and TRBJ2-7; maybe TRBD1 (5 bases). From germline, CDR1 is SGHDN and CDR2 FVKESK. The CDR3 consists of 15 residues. Here the CDR3 reads CASSQHWTLSYKQYL. The CDR3, as DNA: TGTGCCAGCAGCCAACATTGGACACTGTCCTACAAGCAGTACCTC.

In the case of this clonotype: At one boundary the junction diverges from the germline segment, which might be a read error. V usage is TRBV6-2 or TRBV6-3 and J usage is TRBJ2-7; D gene uncertain. This CDR3 is built from 13 residues. Germline loops: CDR1 MNHEY, CDR2 SVGEGT. The CDR3 nucleotides are TGTGCCAGCACTTACTCTAGAGACTACGAGCAGTACTTC. Translation: CASTYSRDYEQYF.

This chain uses TRBV6-6 with TRBJ1-1; 7 bases are a match to TRBD1. V was pared by 5 bases and J by 7 bases, with 16 bases of the junction left unmatched. The CDR3 is made up of 16 amino acids. CDR1 is MNHNY and CDR2 is SVGAGI in the germline V gene (reference sequence). This CDR3 reads CASSTDRESRGNEAFF. The CDR3 bases are TGTGCCAGCAGTACCGACAGGGAGAGCAGGGGTAATGAAGCTTTCTTT.

In the case of this clonotype: One base away lies a much larger clone, so this may be a sequencing read error. Here the CDR3 reads CASSRLAGGTEELFF. The DNA of the CDR3 is TGTGCCAGCAGCCGACTAGCGGGAGGCACCGAGGAGCTGTTTTTT. This chain connects TRBV14 to TRBJ2-2; 13 bases are a match to TRBD2. The germline V gene has CDR1 SGHDN and CDR2 FVKESK. This CDR3 has 15 amino acids. The whole variable domain, filled in from reference TRBV14 and TRBJ2-2, reads EAGVTQFPSHSVIEKGQTVTLRCDPISGHDNLYWYRRVMGKEIKFLLHFVKESKQDESGMPNNRFLAERTGGTYSTLKVQPAELEDSGVYFCASSRLAGGTEELFFGEGSRLTVL.

This clonotype was counted a single time. A read error may explain this, as a much larger clone is one base away. CDR3 nucleotide sequence: TGTGTCAGCAGGTCCACCGGGACGGGGGACGAAAAACTGTTTTTT. It translates to CVSRSTGTGDEKLFF. The chain couples TRBV12-3 or TRBV12-4 to TRBJ1-4, with a possible D match to TRBD1 (5 bases). The CDR3 spans 15 residues.